In this sample, the clone carrying this T cell receptor (beta chain) turned up many times. Its target is not known. The CDR3 sequence is 13 residues long. Germline V gene sequence: CDR1 SGHTS, CDR2 YDEGEE. V gave up 5 bases and J gave up 4 bases; unmatched junction bases: 5. Amplified TCR beta CDR3 regions were obtained using RNA transcripts as template. Amplification began with first-round RT-PCR using HTBI primers, then second-round multiplex PCR was performed. TCRdb independently ran MiXCR on the multiplex PCR reads; one entry per CDR3 protein. The top ten hold 40% to 45% of the sample, which has about 740,000 distinct CDR3 sequences, roughly two fifths seen once. A duration under 3 months, NOSPECS ≥4, CAS ≥3 and moderate-to-severe activity characterized the donors with ophthalmopathy. The source of the sample is a study of Graves' ophthalmopathy and Graves' hyperthyroidism. As for the study in general: Peripheral blood was gathered at the point of initial diagnosis, before any treatment started.

Study-wide results and caveats: Ophthalmopathy could be told apart from stable hyperthyroidism by a 13-signature model (under 90% sensitivity, around 78% specificity).

V is TRBV5-8 and J is TRBJ1-2; TRBD1 matches 7 bases. Sequenced: peripheral blood. The receptor comes from an adult man with Graves' ophthalmopathy. The CDR3 DNA reads TGTGCCAGCAGTCAGGGACAGCCCTATGGCTACACCTTC. This gives the protein CASSQGQPYGYTF.